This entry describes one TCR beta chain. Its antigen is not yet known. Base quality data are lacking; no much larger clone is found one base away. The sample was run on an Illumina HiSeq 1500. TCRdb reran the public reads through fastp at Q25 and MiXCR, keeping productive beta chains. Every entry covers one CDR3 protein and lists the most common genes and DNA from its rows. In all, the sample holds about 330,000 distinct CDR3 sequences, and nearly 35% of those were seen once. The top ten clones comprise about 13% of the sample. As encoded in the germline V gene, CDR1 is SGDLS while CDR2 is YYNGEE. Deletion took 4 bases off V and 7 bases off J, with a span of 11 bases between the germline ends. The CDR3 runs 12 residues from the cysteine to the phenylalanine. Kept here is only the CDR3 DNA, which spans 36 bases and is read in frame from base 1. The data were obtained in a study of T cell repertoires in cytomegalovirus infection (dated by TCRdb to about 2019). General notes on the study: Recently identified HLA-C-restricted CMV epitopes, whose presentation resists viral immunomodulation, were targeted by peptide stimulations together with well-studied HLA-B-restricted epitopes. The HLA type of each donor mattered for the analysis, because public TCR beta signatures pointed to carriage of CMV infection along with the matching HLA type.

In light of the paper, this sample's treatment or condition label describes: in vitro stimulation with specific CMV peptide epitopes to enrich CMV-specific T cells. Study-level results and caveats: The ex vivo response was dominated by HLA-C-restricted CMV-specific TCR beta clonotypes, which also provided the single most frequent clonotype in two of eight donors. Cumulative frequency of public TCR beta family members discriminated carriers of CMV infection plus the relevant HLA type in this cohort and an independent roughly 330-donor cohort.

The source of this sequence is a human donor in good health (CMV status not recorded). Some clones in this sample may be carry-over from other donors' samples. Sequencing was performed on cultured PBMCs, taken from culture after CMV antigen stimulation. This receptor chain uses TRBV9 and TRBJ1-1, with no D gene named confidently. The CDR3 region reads CASSSSWGEAFF. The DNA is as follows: TGTGCCAGCAGCTCTTCCTGGGGTGAAGCTTTCTTT.